This TCR beta chain was sequenced during a study of T-cell reconstitution after alpha-beta-depleted transplantation in children. Whole-study results and caveats: High day-60 TCRbeta diversity in some patients came from surviving recipient T cells and thymic progenitors. T-cell counts and diversity at one year following transplant were attributed mainly to newly produced T cells.

Germline V gives CDR1 SGHRS, CDR2 YFSETQ. The CDR3 runs to 14 residues. V dropped 5 bases and J dropped 6; count of bases not matched to a gene: 2. About this clonotype: What it binds is not known.

Preparing the TCRbeta library involved the use of unique molecular identifiers. MiXCR, applied by TCRdb to the PCR reads, yields one record per CDR3 protein. The sample lists under 150,000 distinct CDR3 sequences; about 9.6% were seen once. This chain uses TRBV5-1 with TRBJ1-6, with 10 positions matching TRBD1. Sequenced material: PBMCs, mostly from graft donor cells, taken 180 days after TCRalphabeta/CD19-depleted stem cell transplant. The TCR originated in a girl under three years old who had a stem cell transplant for combined immunodeficiency, so the T cells may come from the graft donor. CDR3 sequence: CASRRDRGNSPLHF. In DNA form, the CDR3 reads TGCGCCAGCAGGCGGGACAGGGGTAATTCACCCCTCCACTTT.